This TCR beta chain emerged from a study of CD8+ T cells in alopecia areata (dated by TCRdb to the late 2010s). Broadly, across the study: Treated patients were enrolled in an open-label pilot trial of oral tofacitinib at 5 to 10 mg twice daily for moderate-to-severe alopecia areata. Patients stayed on tofacitinib for 6 to 18 months and then had 6 months of follow-up off drug so that delayed response and recurrence could be assessed. For the treated patients, the SALT score, which quantifies what percentage of scalp surface area is affected, served as the measure of disease severity. The study used high-throughput TCRbeta sequencing to examine T cell clonal expansion in alopecia areata, in both the C3H/HeJ mouse model and human patients. In humans, TCRbeta sequencing was performed on scalp tissue and on sorted CD4+ and CD8+ peripheral blood T cells from healthy controls and from patients with patchy or totalis/universalis alopecia areata. Patients on tofacitinib were biopsied at baseline and after 4 and 24 weeks of treatment, and several of the patients also had a later scalp biopsy. Scalp clonality was compared across normal scalp (n=4), patchy alopecia areata scalp (n=8), and alopecia totalis/universalis scalp (n=8). RNA was obtained with the PAXgene miRNA kit for fixed scalp, the miRNeasy kit for PBMCs, and the RNeasy kit for mouse skin. TCRbeta CDR3 regions were amplified by immunoSEQ multiplex PCR using 35 Vbeta forward and 13 Jbeta reverse primers.

A distance of 14 bases separates the germline ends of V and J, which lose 8 bases and 4 bases respectively. For CDR1 and CDR2, the germline V gene (reference sequence) lists GTSNPN and SVGIG. Counted from cysteine to phenylalanine, this CDR3 has 13 amino acids. CDR3 DNA is the only sequence kept; it has 39 bases, read in frame from the first base. In the paper's terms, the time point label means: less than 25 weeks on oral tofacitinib. The treatment or condition label for this specimen denotes: oral pan-JAK inhibitor, 5-10 mg twice daily. Lesional scalp punch biopsies and peripheral blood were obtained from alopecia areata patients. PBMCs were isolated by density centrifugation and stained for CD3, CD4 and CD8, and CD4+ and CD8+ T cells were sorted on a FACSAria. Receptors were amplified or captured by the immunoSEQ multiplex PCR assay. For TCR sequencing, RNA was extracted from every sample and reverse transcribed into cDNA to serve as template. SuperScript III was used to make first-strand cDNA, primed with a 2:1 mix of oligo-dT and random hexamers. Amplification bias was assessed with a synthetic immune receptor repertoire, and residual bias was removed computationally. The original methods were these. After raw reads were preprocessed to remove errors, the CDR3 was defined following IMGT conventions as running from the conserved cysteine to phenylalanine. Clonality was computed as 1 minus the Shannon entropy, with the entropy normalized by log2 of the number of productive unique TCRs. Whether each scalp clone was CD4 or CD8 was inferred by checking scalp TCRbeta sequences against the CD4 and CD8 repertoires from sorted blood. Not all clones reach the TCRdb copy of this immuneACCESS table, which keeps in-frame sequences only. Checked studies attribute under half of the gap to unresolved V genes and leave the rest unexplained. V and J calls and clone size come straight from that table; D and trimming were deduced from the DNA. The sample table contains about 190,000 clones; only one count was recorded for 60% of them. Together, the top ten hold approximately 0.97% of the sample.

In this sample, this clone turned up a few times. Its target antigen remains unknown. No base quality information exists; no much larger clone differs at one position. Results and caveats for the whole study, not just this receptor: During tofacitinib treatment, many expanded lesional clones remained in scalp and blood, and this persistence may partly explain relapse after treatment is stopped. Tofacitinib significantly lowered scalp clonality and the number of expanded CD8+ clones among the top 100 scalp clones. TCR sequences shared between patients were less clear than in mice, possibly partly because of HLA diversity in the patient population. The treated cohort was small, with a single nonresponder, so links between baseline CD8+ expansion and response need larger studies. Resident alphabeta T cells in normal human skin are also sequenced, complicating scalp TCR repertoire analysis, unlike mouse skin dominated by gammadelta T cells. Compared with normal scalp, lesional scalp, particularly in alopecia totalis/universalis, had higher clonality and more expanded CD8+ clones, which suggests antigenic drive.

This sequence uses TRBV30 and TRBJ1-4; perhaps TRBD1 is the D gene, with 5 bases matching. The clonotype originates from a human donor with alopecia areata. The specimen was CD4+ T cells sorted from blood, collected at week 24, from a patient treated with tofacitinib. The CDR3 sequence is CAGGDGRNEKLFF. The DNA reads TGTGCCGGTGGGGACGGACGTAATGAAAAACTGTTTTTT.